The T cell receptor (beta chain) under discussion was sequenced for a study of CD8 T cells in Susac syndrome. The V segment lost 6 bases and the J segment 4 bases; nucleotides outside the gene matches: 8. The CDR3 loop spans 14 amino acids. Germline assignment: CDR1 DFQATT and CDR2 SNEGSKA (reference sequence). The authors reverse transcribed roughly 0.5 to 1 ug RNA with random hexamers. TCRdb redid the calling of the immunoSEQ multiplex PCR reads with MiXCR, one entry per CDR3 protein. The sample lists about 180,000 distinct CDR3 sequences, roughly 92% seen once, with roughly 0.11% in the top ten. This chain uses TRBV20-1 with TRBJ2-1; 8 bases align to TRBD2. The sample was CD4+ T cells from PBMCs. The source is a human donor with Susac syndrome. The CDR3 here is CSAEPGGPYNEQFF. The CDR3 DNA is TGCAGTGCCGAACCGGGGGGGCCGTACAATGAGCAGTTCTTC.